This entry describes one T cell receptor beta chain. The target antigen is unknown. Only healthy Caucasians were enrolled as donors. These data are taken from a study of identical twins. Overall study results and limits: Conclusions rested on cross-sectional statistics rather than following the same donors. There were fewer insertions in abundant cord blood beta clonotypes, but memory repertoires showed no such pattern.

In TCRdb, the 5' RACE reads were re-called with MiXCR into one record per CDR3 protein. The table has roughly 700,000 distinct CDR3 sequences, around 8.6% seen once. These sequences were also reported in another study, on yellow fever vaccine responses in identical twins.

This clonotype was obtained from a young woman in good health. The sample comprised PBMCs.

In nucleotides, the CDR3 is TGTGCCAGCAAAATAACAGGCCTCTCCTACGAGCAGTACTTC. This encodes CASKITGLSYEQYF. The rearrangement uses TRBV6-2 or TRBV6-3 and TRBJ2-7; TRBD1 is a possible D gene (5 bases). CDR3 size: 14 residues. Trimming left V 7 bases short and J 0 bases short, with 13 bases between. Germline CDR1 is MNHEY and CDR2 is SVGEGT.